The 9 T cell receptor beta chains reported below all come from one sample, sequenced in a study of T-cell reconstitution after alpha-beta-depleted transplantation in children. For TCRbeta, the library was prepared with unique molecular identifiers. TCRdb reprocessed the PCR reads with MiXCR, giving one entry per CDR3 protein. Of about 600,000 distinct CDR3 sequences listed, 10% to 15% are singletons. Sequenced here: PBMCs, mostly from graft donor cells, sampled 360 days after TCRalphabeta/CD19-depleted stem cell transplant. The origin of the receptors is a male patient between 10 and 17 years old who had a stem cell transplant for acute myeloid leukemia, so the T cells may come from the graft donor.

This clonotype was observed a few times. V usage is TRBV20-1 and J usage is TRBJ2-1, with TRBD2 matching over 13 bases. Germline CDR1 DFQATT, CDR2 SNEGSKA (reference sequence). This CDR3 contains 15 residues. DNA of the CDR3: TGCAGCCGCGGGACTAGCGGGACCAACTACAATGAGCAGTTCTTC. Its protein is CSRGTSGTNYNEQFF.

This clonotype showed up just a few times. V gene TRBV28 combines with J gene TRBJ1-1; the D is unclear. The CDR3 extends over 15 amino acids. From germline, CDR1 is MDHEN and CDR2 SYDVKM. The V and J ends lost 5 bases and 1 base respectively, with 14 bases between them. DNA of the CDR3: TGTGCCAGCAGTCCTGTGATAAGGAGGAACACTGAAGCTTTCTTT. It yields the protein CASSPVIRRNTEAFF.

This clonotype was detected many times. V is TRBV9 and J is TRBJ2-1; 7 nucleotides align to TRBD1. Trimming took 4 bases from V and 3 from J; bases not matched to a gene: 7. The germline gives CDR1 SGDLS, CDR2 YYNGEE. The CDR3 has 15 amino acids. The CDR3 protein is CASSFRDRFYNEQFF. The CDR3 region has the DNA TGTGCCAGCAGCTTCCGGGACAGATTCTACAATGAGCAGTTCTTC.

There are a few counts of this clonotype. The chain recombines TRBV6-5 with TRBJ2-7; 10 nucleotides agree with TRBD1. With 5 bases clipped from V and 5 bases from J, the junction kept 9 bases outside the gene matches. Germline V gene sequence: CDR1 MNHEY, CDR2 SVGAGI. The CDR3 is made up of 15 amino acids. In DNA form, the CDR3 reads TGTGCCAGCAGTAACCGACAGGGGGCGGTCGACGAGCAGTACTTC. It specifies CASSNRQGAVDEQYF.

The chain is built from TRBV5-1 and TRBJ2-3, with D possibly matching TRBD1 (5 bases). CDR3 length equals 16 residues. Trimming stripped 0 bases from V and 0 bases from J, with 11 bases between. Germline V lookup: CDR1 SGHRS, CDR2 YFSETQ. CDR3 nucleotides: TGCGCCAGCAGCTTGGAGGCAGGGCTTAGCACAGATACGCAGTATTTT. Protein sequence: CASSLEAGLSTDTQYF.

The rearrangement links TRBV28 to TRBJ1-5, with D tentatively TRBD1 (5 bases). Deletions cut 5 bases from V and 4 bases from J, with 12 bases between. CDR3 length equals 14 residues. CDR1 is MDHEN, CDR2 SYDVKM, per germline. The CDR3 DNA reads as TGTGCCAGCAGTATCAGGGATTTTAATCAGCCCCAGCATTTT. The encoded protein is CASSIRDFNQPQHF. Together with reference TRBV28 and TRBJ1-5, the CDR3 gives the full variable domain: DVKVTQSSRYLVKRTGEKVFLECVQDMDHENMFWYRQDPGLGLRLIYFSYDVKMKEKGDIPEGYSVSREKKERFSLILESASTNQTSMYLCASSIRDFNQPQHFGDGTRLSIL.

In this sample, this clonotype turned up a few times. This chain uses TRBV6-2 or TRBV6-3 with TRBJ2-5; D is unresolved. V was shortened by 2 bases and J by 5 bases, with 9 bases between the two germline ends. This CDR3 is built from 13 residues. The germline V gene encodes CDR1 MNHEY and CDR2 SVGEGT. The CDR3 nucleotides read TGTGCCAGCAGTTACCCAAATAGGGAGACCCAGTACTTC. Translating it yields CASSYPNRETQYF.

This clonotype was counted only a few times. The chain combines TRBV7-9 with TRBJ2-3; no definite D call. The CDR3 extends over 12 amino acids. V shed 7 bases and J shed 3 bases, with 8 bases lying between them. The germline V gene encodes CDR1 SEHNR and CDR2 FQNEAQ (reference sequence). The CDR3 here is CASNERTDTQYF. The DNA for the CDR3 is TGTGCCAGCAACGAACGGACAGATACGCAGTATTTT.

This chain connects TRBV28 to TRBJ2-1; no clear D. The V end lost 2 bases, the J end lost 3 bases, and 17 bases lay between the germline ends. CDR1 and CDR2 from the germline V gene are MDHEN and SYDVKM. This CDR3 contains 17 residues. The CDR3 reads CASSLNRRRGDYNEQFF. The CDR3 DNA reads TGTGCCAGCAGTTTAAACCGACGGAGAGGAGACTACAATGAGCAGTTCTTC.